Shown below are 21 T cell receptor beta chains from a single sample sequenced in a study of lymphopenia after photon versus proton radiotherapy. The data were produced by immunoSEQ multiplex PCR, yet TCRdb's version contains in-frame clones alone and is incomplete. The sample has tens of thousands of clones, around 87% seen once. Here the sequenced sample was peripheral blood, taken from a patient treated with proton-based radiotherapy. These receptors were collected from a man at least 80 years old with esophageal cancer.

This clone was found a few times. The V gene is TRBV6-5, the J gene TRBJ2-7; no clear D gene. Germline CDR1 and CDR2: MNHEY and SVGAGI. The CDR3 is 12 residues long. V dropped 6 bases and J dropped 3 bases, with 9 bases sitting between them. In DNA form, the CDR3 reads TGTGCCAGCAGCATTCACGTCTACGAGCAGTACTTC. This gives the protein CASSIHVYEQYF.

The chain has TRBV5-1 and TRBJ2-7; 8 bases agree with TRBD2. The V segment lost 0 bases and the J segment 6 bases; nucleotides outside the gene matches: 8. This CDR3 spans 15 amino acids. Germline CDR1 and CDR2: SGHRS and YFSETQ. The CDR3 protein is CASSLAAAGVAEQYF. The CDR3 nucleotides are TGCGCCAGCAGCTTGGCCGCAGCGGGAGTTGCCGAGCAGTACTTC.

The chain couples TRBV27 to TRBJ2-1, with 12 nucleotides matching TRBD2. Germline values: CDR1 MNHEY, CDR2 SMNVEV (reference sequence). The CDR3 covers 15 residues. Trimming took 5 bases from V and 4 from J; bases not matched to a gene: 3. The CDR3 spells CASSPLAGGYNEQFF. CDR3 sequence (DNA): TGTGCCAGCAGTCCACTAGCGGGAGGATACAATGAGCAGTTCTTC.

The CDR3 loop is CASSDRVAGGTGELFF. The CDR3 bases are TGTGCCAGCAGTGATAGGGTAGCGGGAGGGACCGGGGAGCTGTTTTTT. V usage is TRBV25-1 and J usage is TRBJ2-2; TRBD2 agrees at 11 bases. This CDR3 comprises 16 residues. Germline values: CDR1 MGHDK, CDR2 SYGVNS. Trimming cost V 3 bases and J 5 bases; bases outside gene matches: 5.

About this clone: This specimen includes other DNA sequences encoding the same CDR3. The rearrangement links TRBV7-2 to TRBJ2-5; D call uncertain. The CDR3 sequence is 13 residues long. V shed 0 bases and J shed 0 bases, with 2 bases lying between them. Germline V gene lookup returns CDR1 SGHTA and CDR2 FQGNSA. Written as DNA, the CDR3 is TGTGCCAGCAGCTTAGCTTACCAAGAGACCCAGTACTTC. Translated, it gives CASSLAYQETQYF.

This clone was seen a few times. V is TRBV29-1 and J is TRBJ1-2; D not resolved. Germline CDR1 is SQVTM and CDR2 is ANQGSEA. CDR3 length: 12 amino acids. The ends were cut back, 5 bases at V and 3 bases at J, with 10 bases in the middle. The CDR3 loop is CSVRNRDYGYTF. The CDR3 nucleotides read TGCAGCGTTAGGAATAGGGACTATGGCTACACCTTC.

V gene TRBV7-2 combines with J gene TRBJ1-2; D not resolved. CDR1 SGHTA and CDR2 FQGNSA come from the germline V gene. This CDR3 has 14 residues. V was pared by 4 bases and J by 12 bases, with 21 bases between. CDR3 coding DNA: TGTGCCAGCAGCTCTTTTACCCCGTCACGATGGCACACCTTC. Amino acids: CASSSFTPSRWHTF.

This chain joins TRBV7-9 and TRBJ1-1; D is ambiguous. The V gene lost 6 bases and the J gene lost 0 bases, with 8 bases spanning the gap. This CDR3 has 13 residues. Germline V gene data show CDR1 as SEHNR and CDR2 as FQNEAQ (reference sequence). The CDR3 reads CASSVDLNTEAFF. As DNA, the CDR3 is TGTGCCAGCAGTGTGGATCTGAACACTGAAGCTTTCTTT.

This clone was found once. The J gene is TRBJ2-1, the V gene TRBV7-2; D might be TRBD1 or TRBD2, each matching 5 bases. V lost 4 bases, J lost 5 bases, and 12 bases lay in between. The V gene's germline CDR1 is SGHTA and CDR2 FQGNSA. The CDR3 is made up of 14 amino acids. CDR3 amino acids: CASSSRDGNNEQFF. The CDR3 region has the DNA TGTGCCAGCAGCTCACGGGACGGCAACAATGAGCAGTTCTTC.

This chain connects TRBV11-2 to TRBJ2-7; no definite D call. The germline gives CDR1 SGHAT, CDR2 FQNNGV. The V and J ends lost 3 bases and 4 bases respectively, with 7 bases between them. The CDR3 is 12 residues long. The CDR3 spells CASSLERYEQYF. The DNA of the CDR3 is TGTGCCAGCAGCTTGGAACGGTACGAGCAGTACTTC.

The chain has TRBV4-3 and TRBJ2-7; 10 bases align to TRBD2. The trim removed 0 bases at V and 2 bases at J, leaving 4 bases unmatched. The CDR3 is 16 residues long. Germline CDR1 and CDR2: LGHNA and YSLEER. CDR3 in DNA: TGCGCCAGCAGCCAAGATAAAGCGGGAGGGACCTACGAGCAGTACTTC. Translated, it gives CASSQDKAGGTYEQYF.

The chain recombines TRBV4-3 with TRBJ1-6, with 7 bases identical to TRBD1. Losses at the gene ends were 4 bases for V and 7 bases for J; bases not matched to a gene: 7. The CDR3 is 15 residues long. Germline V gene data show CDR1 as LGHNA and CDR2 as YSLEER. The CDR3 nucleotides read TGCGCCAGCAGCCGGGGGACAGTGTACAATTCACCCCTCCACTTT. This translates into CASSRGTVYNSPLHF.

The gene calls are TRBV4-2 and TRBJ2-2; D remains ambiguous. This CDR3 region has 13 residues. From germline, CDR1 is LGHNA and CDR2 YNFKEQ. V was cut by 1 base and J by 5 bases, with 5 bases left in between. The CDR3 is CASSQAETGELFF. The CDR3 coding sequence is TGTGCCAGCAGCCAAGCAGAAACCGGGGAGCTGTTTTTT.

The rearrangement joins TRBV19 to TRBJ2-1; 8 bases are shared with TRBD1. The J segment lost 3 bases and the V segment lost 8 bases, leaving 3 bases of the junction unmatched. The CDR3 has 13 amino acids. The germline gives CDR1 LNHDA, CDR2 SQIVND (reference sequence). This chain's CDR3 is CASGDRSYNEQFF. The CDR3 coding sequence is TGTGCCAGTGGGGACAGGAGCTACAATGAGCAGTTCTTC.

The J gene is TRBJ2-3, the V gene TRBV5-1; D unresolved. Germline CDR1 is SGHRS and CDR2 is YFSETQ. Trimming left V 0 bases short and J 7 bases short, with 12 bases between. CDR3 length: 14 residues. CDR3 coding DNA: TGCGCCAGCAGCTTGGGTGACACAAGGCATACGCAGTATTTT. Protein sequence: CASSLGDTRHTQYF.

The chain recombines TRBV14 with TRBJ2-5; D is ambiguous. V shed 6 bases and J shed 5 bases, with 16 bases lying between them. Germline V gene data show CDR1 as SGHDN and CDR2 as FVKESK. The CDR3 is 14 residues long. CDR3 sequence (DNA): TGTGCCAGCAGTCCATTCTTGGTGAGGGAGACCCAGTACTTC. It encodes CASSPFLVRETQYF.

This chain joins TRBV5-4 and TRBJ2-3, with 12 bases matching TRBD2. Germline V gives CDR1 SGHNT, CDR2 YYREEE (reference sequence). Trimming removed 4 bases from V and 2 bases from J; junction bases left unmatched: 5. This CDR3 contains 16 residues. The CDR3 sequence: CASSPRLAGVTDTQYF. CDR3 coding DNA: TGTGCCAGCAGCCCTCGACTAGCGGGAGTCACAGATACGCAGTATTTT.

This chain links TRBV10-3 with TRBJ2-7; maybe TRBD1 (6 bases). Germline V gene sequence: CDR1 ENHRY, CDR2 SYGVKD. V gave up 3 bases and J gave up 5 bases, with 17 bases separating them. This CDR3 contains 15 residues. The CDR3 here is CAISDGGGGADEQYF. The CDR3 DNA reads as TGTGCCATCAGTGACGGAGGTGGGGGCGCGGACGAGCAGTACTTC.

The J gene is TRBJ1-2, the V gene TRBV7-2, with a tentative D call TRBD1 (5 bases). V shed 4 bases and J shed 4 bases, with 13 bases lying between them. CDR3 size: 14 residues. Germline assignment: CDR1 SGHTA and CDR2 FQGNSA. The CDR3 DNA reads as TGTGCCAGCAGCTCGGGACCGTTGATCTATGGCTACACCTTC. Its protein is CASSSGPLIYGYTF.

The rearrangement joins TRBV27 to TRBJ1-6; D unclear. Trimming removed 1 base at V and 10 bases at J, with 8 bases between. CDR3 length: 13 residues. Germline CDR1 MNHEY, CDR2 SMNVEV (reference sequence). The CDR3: CASSLLGGSPLHF. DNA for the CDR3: TGTGCCAGCAGTTTATTGGGTGGCTCACCCCTCCACTTT.

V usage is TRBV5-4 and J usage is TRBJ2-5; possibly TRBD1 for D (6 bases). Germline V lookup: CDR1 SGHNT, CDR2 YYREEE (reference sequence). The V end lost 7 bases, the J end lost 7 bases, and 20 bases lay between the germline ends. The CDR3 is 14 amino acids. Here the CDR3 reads CASHRTDSSGTQYF. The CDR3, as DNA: TGTGCCAGCCATAGAACGGACAGTTCGGGGACCCAGTACTTC.